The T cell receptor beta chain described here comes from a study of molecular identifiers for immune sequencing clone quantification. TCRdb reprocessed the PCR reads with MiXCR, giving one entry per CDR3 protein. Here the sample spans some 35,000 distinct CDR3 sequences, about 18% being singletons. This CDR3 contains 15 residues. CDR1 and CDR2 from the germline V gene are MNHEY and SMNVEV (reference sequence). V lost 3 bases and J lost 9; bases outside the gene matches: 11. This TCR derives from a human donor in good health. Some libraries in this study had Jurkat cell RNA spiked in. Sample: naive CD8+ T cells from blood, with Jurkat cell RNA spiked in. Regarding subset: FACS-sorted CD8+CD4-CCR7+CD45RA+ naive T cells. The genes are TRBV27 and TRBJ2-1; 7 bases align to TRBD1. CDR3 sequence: CASSFWEQGFGEQFF. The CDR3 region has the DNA TGTGCCAGCAGTTTTTGGGAACAGGGGTTTGGTGAGCAGTTCTTC.